This T cell receptor (beta chain) was documented in a study of blood T cell repertoires in COVID-19. Study details: The United States, Italy and Spain supplied acute and convalescent COVID-19 samples. PBMCs, B-cell-depleted T cells, or T cells provided the cDNA or gDNA that made up the material.

The CDR3 runs 13 residues. Trimming stripped 3 bases from V and 4 bases from J, with 7 bases between. CDR1 is SEHNR and CDR2 is FQNEAQ in the germline V gene (reference sequence). How the authors handled the data: Reference gene primers were amplified, and this amplification served to estimate nucleated cell counts. Sequencing was performed with immunoSEQ multiplex PCR; in TCRdb, only in-frame clones are kept and a portion is missing. The V and J calls and the clone size are those of that table, but D and trimming were determined from the DNA. The table records about 110,000 clones, 70% to 90% of them present only once.

The sequencing sample was made of peripheral blood. The TCR was taken from an older woman with acute or convalescent COVID-19. J is TRBJ1-5 and V is TRBV7-9; D call uncertain. The CDR3 coding sequence is TGTGCCAGCAGCTTTAGGGAGAATCAGCCCCAGCATTTT. Its protein product is CASSFRENQPQHF.